One and the same sample provided the 19 T cell receptor beta chains below, sequenced in a study of T cell responses to AZD1222 COVID-19 vaccine. Using immunoSEQ multiplex PCR, the repertoire was profiled, and TCRdb retains in-frame clones only, with some absent. The data show roughly 50,000 clones, 89% seen once. Source: peripheral blood, taken on day 0 of AZD1222 vaccination. These receptor sequences come from an adult in good health.

The rearrangement uses TRBV27 and TRBJ2-7; maybe TRBD2 (6 bases). The germline gives CDR1 MNHEY, CDR2 SMNVEV (reference sequence). V was cut by 4 bases and J by 4 bases, with 14 bases left in between. CDR3 length: 14 residues. The CDR3 region has the DNA TGTGCCAGCAGTTACGGGGGAATCGGGTACGAGCAGTACTTC. Protein product: CASSYGGIGYEQYF.

This clone is a singleton in its sample. The chain links TRBV19 to TRBJ1-1, with TRBD1 matching 9 bases. Germline loops: CDR1 LNHDA, CDR2 SQIVND (reference sequence). CDR3 length equals 16 residues. V trimming: 0 bases; J trimming: 5 bases; junction bases outside the gene matches: 7. The CDR3 loop is CASSIDLNRGRTEAFF. For the CDR3, the DNA is TGTGCCAGTAGTATAGATCTAAACAGGGGGCGGACTGAAGCTTTCTTT.

The chain links TRBV2 to TRBJ1-2; 9 bases fit TRBD1. Trimming removed 6 bases from V and 8 bases from J; junction bases left unmatched: 7. This CDR3 is built from 13 residues. Germline V CDR1 and CDR2: SNHLY, FYNNEI. The CDR3 bases are TGTGCCAGCAGGTCTGGACAGGGGCGCGGCTACACCTTC. Translated, it gives CASRSGQGRGYTF.

The rearrangement links TRBV4-1 to TRBJ1-5; D unclear. This CDR3 comprises 15 residues. Germline V gene sequence: CDR1 MGHRA, CDR2 YSYEKL. Trimming left V 2 bases short and J 3 bases short, with 11 bases between. In DNA form, the CDR3 reads TGCGCCAGCAGCCAAACTTTGGCAAACAATCAGCCCCAGCATTTT. Translated, it gives CASSQTLANNQPQHF.

J is TRBJ2-5 and V is TRBV7-7; D is perhaps TRBD1 (6 bases). There are 15 residues in the CDR3. Trimming stripped 3 bases from V and 1 base from J, with 12 bases between. Germline CDR1 and CDR2: SSHAT and FNYEAQ (reference sequence). The CDR3 nucleotides read TGTGCCAGCAGCTTCCGCAGGGGCCCCCAAGAGACCCAGTACTTC. Translated, it gives CASSFRRGPQETQYF.

The chain has TRBV7-4 and TRBJ2-1; TRBD2 agrees at 7 bases. There are 16 residues in the CDR3. The trim removed 3 bases at V and 6 bases at J, leaving 11 bases unmatched. Germline CDR1 SGHVT, CDR2 SQSDAQ. The CDR3 region is CASSLFERELINEQFF. CDR3 coding DNA: TGTGCCAGCAGCTTGTTCGAGCGGGAATTAATCAATGAGCAGTTCTTC.

This sequence joins TRBV5-1 and TRBJ1-6; D call uncertain. Trimming stripped 2 bases from V and 0 bases from J, with 15 bases between. Germline CDR1 is SGHRS and CDR2 is YFSETQ. CDR3 length: 18 residues. CDR3 DNA sequence: TGCGCCAGCAGCTTAGCCCCAGTCGCTAGCTCCTATAATTCACCCCTCCACTTT. It encodes CASSLAPVASSYNSPLHF.

The V and J genes are TRBV19 and TRBJ1-5, with D uncertain. The CDR3 is made up of 16 amino acids. Germline values: CDR1 LNHDA, CDR2 SQIVND (reference sequence). V shed 1 base and J shed 1 base, with 11 bases lying between them. Here the CDR3 DNA reads TGTGCCAGTAGTATAGCGGGAACTAACAGCAATCAGCCCCAGCATTTT. Its translation is CASSIAGTNSNQPQHF.

The chain is built from TRBV5-7 and TRBJ2-7; the D is unclear. TRBV5-7 counts as an open reading frame of uncertain function. V dropped 7 bases and J dropped 3 bases, with 14 bases sitting between them. CDR3 length equals 13 residues. The CDR3, as DNA: TGTGCCAGCCATCCCAGGAGCCGCTACGAGCAGTACTTC. Translation: CASHPRSRYEQYF.

Turning to this clone: The same CDR3 can be traced to other DNA sequences in this sample. The genes are TRBV2 and TRBJ1-6, with D unresolved. The germline V gene encodes CDR1 SNHLY and CDR2 FYNNEI. Between the trimmed V and J ends, which lost 3 bases and 7 bases, there was a span of 7 bases. The CDR3 contains 13 residues. CDR3 nucleotide sequence: TGTGCCAGCAGTGAGGGAGGAAATTCACCCCTCCACTTT. It specifies CASSEGGNSPLHF.

There are a few counts of this clone. The genes are TRBV27 and TRBJ1-4; possible D gene TRBD1, 5 bases. V was cut by 4 bases and J by 7 bases, with 13 bases left in between. This CDR3 comprises 14 residues. The germline V gene has CDR1 MNHEY and CDR2 SMNVEV (reference sequence). CDR3 nucleotide sequence: TGTGCCAGCAGTTCACCGGGGCTCGGTGAAAAACTGTTTTTT. Translated, it gives CASSSPGLGEKLFF.

The chain uses TRBV19 and TRBJ2-3, with D perhaps TRBD2 (5 bases). CDR1 and CDR2 (germline): LNHDA, SQIVND (reference sequence). This CDR3 is 14 amino acids long. V was pared by 5 bases and J by 4 bases, with 13 bases between. The CDR3 loop reads CASSLLGSADTQYF. DNA of the CDR3: TGTGCCAGTAGTCTCCTAGGGAGCGCAGATACGCAGTATTTT.

The CDR3 sequence is CASSLEDRGFF. The CDR3 DNA reads as TGTGCCAGCAGTTTAGAGGACAGGGGCTTCTTC. This chain links TRBV28 with TRBJ2-1; 9 nucleotides match TRBD1. The germline V gene encodes CDR1 MDHEN and CDR2 SYDVKM. V trimming: 2 bases; J trimming: 16 bases; junction bases outside the gene matches: 3. CDR3 length equals 11 residues.

The chain is built from TRBV18 and TRBJ1-5; tentatively, D is TRBD1 (6 bases). The V end lost 4 bases, the J end lost 2 bases, and 12 bases lay between the germline ends. Germline lookup yields CDR1 KGHSH and CDR2 LQKENI. The CDR3 consists of 15 residues. In DNA form, the CDR3 reads TGTGCCAGCTCACGGGACATCATAGGCAATCAGCCCCAGCATTTT. Its protein product is CASSRDIIGNQPQHF. Looking up the rest from reference TRBV18 and TRBJ1-5 gives the full variable domain: NAGVMQNPRHLVRRRGQEARLRCSPMKGHSHVYWYRQLPEEGLKFMVYLQKENIIDESGMPKERFSAEFPKEGPSILRIQQVVRGDSAAYFCASSRDIIGNQPQHFGDGTRLSIL.

The J gene is TRBJ1-1, the V gene TRBV10-3, with D possibly being TRBD1 (6 bases). Trimming removed 3 bases from V and 7 bases from J, with 12 bases in between. The CDR3 sequence is 13 residues long. Looked up from germline, CDR1 is ENHRY and CDR2 is SYGVKD. The CDR3 loop reads CAISESIGGEAFF. CDR3 nucleotide sequence: TGTGCCATCAGTGAAAGTATAGGGGGTGAAGCTTTCTTT.

The V call is TRBV5-1, the J call TRBJ2-3; 11 bases fit TRBD2. Germline trimming cut 1 base from V and 1 base from J; bases unmatched to any gene: 14. The germline V gene has CDR1 SGHRS and CDR2 YFSETQ. CDR3 length: 20 residues. DNA of the CDR3: TGCGCCAGCAGCTTGTCCGCGATAGCGGGAGGGCCTCGGGGCACAGATACGCAGTATTTT. Translating it yields CASSLSAIAGGPRGTDTQYF.

The chain is built from TRBV5-1 and TRBJ1-3, with a weak D call TRBD1 (6 bases). Trimming shortened V by 0 bases and J by 2 bases, and 12 bases separated the two germline ends. Germline loops: CDR1 SGHRS, CDR2 YFSETQ. The CDR3 sequence is 16 residues long. This chain's CDR3 is CASSLDLTGPGNTIYF. The DNA for the CDR3 is TGCGCCAGCAGCTTGGATCTTACAGGGCCTGGAAACACCATATATTTT. The full variable domain, with the rest looked up from reference TRBV5-1 and TRBJ1-3, is KAGVTQTPRYLIKTRGQQVTLSCSPISGHRSVSWYQQTPGQGLQFLFEYFSETQRNKGNFPGRFSGRQFSNSRSEMNVSTLELGDSALYLCASSLDLTGPGNTIYFGEGSWLTVV.

The chain uses TRBV7-2 and TRBJ1-5; D unclear. Germline-derived CDR1 and CDR2 are SGHTA and FQGNSA. This CDR3 has 14 residues. V was cut by 3 bases and J by 2 bases, with 8 bases left in between. CDR3 sequence: CASSLRFGNQPQHF. The CDR3 nucleotides read TGTGCCAGCAGCTTGCGGTTCGGCAATCAGCCCCAGCATTTT.

The chain carries TRBV5-1 and TRBJ2-7; D may correspond to TRBD1 or TRBD2 (5 bases each). This CDR3 region has 14 residues. Germline V gene lookup returns CDR1 SGHRS and CDR2 YFSETQ. V lost 6 bases to trimming and J lost 0 bases, with 13 bases between them. The CDR3 reads CASKLYGTSYEQYF. Here the CDR3 DNA reads TGCGCCAGCAAGCTTTACGGGACCTCCTACGAGCAGTACTTC.